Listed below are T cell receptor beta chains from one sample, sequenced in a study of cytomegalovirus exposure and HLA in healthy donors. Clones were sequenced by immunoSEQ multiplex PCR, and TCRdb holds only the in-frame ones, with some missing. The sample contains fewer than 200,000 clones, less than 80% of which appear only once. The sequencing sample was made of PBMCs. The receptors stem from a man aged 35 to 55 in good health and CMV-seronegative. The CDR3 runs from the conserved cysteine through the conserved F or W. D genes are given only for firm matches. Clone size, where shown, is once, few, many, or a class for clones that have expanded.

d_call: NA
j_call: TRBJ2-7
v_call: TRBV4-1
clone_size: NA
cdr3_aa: CASSPGRLGRYSEQYF
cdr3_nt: TGCGCCAGCAGCCCTGGTAGACTAGGACGTTACTCCGAGCAGTACTTC

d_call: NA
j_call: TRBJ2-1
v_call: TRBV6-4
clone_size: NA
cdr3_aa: CASSASLFNEQFF
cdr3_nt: TGTGCCAGCAGTGCCAGTTTATTCAATGAGCAGTTCTTC

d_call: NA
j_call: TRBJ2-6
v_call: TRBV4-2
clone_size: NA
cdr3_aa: CASRTTASGANVLTF
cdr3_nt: TGTGCCAGCCGGACAACAGCCTCTGGGGCCAACGTCCTGACTTTC

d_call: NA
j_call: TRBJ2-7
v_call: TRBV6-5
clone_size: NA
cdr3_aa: CASSRQVELYEQYF
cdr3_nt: TGTGCCAGCAGTCGACAAGTCGAGCTCTACGAGCAGTACTTC

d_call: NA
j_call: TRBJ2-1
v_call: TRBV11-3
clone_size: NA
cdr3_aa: CASSPNRLTLNEQFF
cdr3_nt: TGTGCCAGCAGCCCCAACAGGCTGACCCTCAATGAGCAGTTCTTC

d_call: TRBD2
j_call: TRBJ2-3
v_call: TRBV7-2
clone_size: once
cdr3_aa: CASSLPSGDTQYF
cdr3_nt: TGTGCCAGCAGCCTACCTAGCGGCGATACGCAGTATTTT

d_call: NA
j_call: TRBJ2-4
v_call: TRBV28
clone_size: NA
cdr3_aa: CASSPLGGGRIQYF
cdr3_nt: TGTGCCAGCAGTCCCTTAGGGGGGGGAAGGATTCAGTACTTC

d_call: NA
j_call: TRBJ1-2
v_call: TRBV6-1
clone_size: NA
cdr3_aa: CASSPDSANYGYTF
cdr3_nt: TGTGCCAGCAGTCCGGACTCCGCTAACTATGGCTACACCTTC

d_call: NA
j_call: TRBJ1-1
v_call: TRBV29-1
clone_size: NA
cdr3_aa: CGVRSGVNTEAFF
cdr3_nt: TGCGGCGTTCGGTCGGGGGTGAACACTGAAGCTTTCTTT

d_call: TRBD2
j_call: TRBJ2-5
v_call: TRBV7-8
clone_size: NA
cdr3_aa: CASRPSGSTETQYF
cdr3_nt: TGTGCCAGCAGACCTAGCGGGAGTACGGAGACCCAGTACTTC

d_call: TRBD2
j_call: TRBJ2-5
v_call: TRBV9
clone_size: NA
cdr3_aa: CASMRSGRASGETQYF
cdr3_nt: TGTGCCAGCATGCGGAGCGGGAGGGCCTCAGGAGAGACCCAGTACTTC